Listed below are T cell receptor beta chains from one sample, sequenced in a study of cytomegalovirus exposure and HLA in healthy donors. TCRdb keeps only in-frame clones here, not all; method: immunoSEQ multiplex PCR. The data contain 65,000 to 85,000 clones, just under 80% of them singletons. Specimen: PBMCs. These receptors came from a woman aged 40 to 49 in good health and CMV-seropositive. CDR3s include the opening cysteine and the closing phenylalanine or tryptophan. Each record gives: V gene, clone size, J gene, D gene, CDR3 protein, CDR3 DNA. D genes are given only for firm matches. Size is stated for part of the rows, as once, few or many counts, or as a class when the clone is expanded.

V: TRBV2; size: NA; J: TRBJ2-2; D: TRBD1; CDR3: CASSEQGQENTGELFF; DNA: TGTGCCAGCAGTGAACAGGGACAGGAGAACACCGGGGAGCTGTTTTTT
V: TRBV28; size: NA; J: TRBJ2-3; D: TRBD2; CDR3: CASRRLAGIGTDTQYF; DNA: TGTGCCAGCAGGCGACTAGCGGGGATAGGAACAGATACGCAGTATTTT
V: TRBV19; size: NA; J: TRBJ1-2; D: NA; CDR3: CASNQDSGSYGYTF; DNA: TGTGCCAGTAACCAGGACAGCGGATCCTATGGCTACACCTTC
V: TRBV5-6; size: NA; J: TRBJ2-7; D: NA; CDR3: CASSLFVEALPQQYF; DNA: TGTGCCAGCAGCTTGTTTGTCGAGGCCCTCCCCCAGCAGTACTTC
V: TRBV19; size: NA; J: TRBJ2-5; D: TRBD1; CDR3: CASRRTGAIQETQYF; DNA: TGTGCCAGTAGACGGACAGGGGCGATCCAAGAGACCCAGTACTTC
V: TRBV19; size: once; J: TRBJ1-2; D: NA; CDR3: CASSPTVGAGYTF; DNA: TGTGCCAGTAGTCCCACCGTTGGTGCGGGCTACACCTTC
V: TRBV19; size: NA; J: TRBJ1-2; D: NA; CDR3: CASTTDGGAWGYTF; DNA: TGTGCCAGTACCACTGATGGGGGGGCGTGGGGCTACACCTTC
V: TRBV4-2; size: few; J: TRBJ2-5; D: NA; CDR3: CASSQVQQEAQYF; DNA: TGTGCCAGCAGCCAAGTCCAGCAAGAGGCCCAGTACTTC
V: TRBV6-4; size: NA; J: TRBJ1-1; D: NA; CDR3: CASSTEGNTEAFF; DNA: TGTGCCAGCAGCACTGAGGGGAACACTGAAGCTTTCTTT
V: TRBV6-5; size: NA; J: TRBJ2-7; D: TRBD1; CDR3: CASSLTGPYEQYF; DNA: TGTGCCAGCAGCTTGACAGGGCCCTACGAGCAGTACTTC
V: TRBV29-1; size: NA; J: TRBJ1-4; D: TRBD1; CDR3: CSGRDRVNEKLFF; DNA: TGCAGCGGCAGGGACAGGGTAAATGAAAAACTGTTTTTT
V: TRBV19; size: NA; J: TRBJ1-1; D: NA; CDR3: CASSRTGNTEAFF; DNA: TGTGCCAGTAGTCGAACAGGGAACACTGAAGCTTTCTTT
V: TRBV28; size: NA; J: TRBJ1-4; D: TRBD1; CDR3: CASVGGQGFEKLFF; DNA: TGTGCCAGCGTTGGGGGACAGGGGTTTGAAAAACTGTTTTTT
V: TRBV13; size: NA; J: TRBJ1-6; D: NA; CDR3: CASKSLNSPLHF; DNA: TGTGCCAGCAAGAGCCTTAATTCACCCCTCCACTTT
V: TRBV4-3; size: NA; J: TRBJ1-4; D: TRBD1; CDR3: CASTSGTGGTNEKLFF; DNA: TGCGCCAGCACCTCCGGAACAGGGGGGACTAATGAAAAACTGTTTTTT
V: TRBV6-1; size: NA; J: TRBJ2-5; D: NA; CDR3: CASSEPVQETQYF; DNA: TGTGCCAGCAGTGAACCGGTCCAAGAGACCCAGTACTTC
V: TRBV13; size: NA; J: TRBJ1-4; D: TRBD1; CDR3: CASSFSQGATNEKLFF; DNA: TGTGCCAGCAGCTTCTCACAGGGGGCTACTAATGAAAAACTGTTTTTT
V: TRBV7-2; size: few; J: TRBJ1-1; D: TRBD1; CDR3: CASSHDRVGAFF; DNA: TGTGCCAGCAGCCACGACAGGGTGGGAGCTTTCTTT
V: TRBV9; size: NA; J: TRBJ1-1; D: TRBD1; CDR3: CASSADPGGNTEAFF; DNA: TGTGCCAGCAGCGCAGACCCAGGGGGGAACACTGAAGCTTTCTTT
V: TRBV5-1; size: once; J: TRBJ1-5; D: TRBD1; CDR3: CASSLGTGRQPQHF; DNA: TGCGCCAGCAGCTTGGGGACAGGGCGTCAGCCCCAGCATTTT
V: TRBV18; size: once; J: TRBJ2-6; D: NA; CDR3: CASSPVSGYSGANVLTF; DNA: TGTGCCAGCTCACCCGTTTCAGGGTACTCTGGGGCCAACGTCCTGACTTTC
V: TRBV5-1; size: NA; J: TRBJ2-1; D: TRBD2; CDR3: CASSLAIGLANTMKQFF; DNA: TGCGCCAGCAGCTTGGCTATAGGACTAGCAAACACAATGAAGCAGTTCTTC
V: TRBV19; size: NA; J: TRBJ2-7; D: NA; CDR3: CASSMDSDYEQYF; DNA: TGTGCCAGTAGTATGGACAGCGATTACGAGCAGTACTTC
V: TRBV11-1; size: NA; J: TRBJ2-7; D: TRBD1; CDR3: CASSSFSGTGGYEQYF; DNA: TGTGCCAGCAGCTCCTTCTCCGGGACAGGGGGCTACGAGCAGTACTTC
V: TRBV29-1; size: NA; J: TRBJ2-7; D: TRBD1; CDR3: CSVALTTGFEQYF; DNA: TGCAGCGTTGCCCTCACGACAGGGTTCGAGCAGTACTTC
V: TRBV27; size: NA; J: TRBJ2-7; D: NA; CDR3: CASSLRAGEQYF; DNA: TGTGCCAGCAGTTTACGAGCAGGCGAGCAGTACTTC
V: TRBV2; size: NA; J: TRBJ2-3; D: TRBD2; CDR3: CASSELASGGLITDTQYF; DNA: TGTGCCAGCAGTGAATTGGCTAGCGGGGGCCTTATCACAGATACGCAGTATTTT
V: TRBV5-1; size: NA; J: TRBJ2-7; D: TRBD2; CDR3: CASRSSGSYEQYF; DNA: TGCGCCAGCCGGTCTAGCGGATCCTACGAGCAGTACTTC
V: TRBV7-2; size: NA; J: TRBJ2-7; D: NA; CDR3: CASSLGPVLTYEQYF; DNA: TGTGCCAGCAGCTTAGGTCCGGTTTTAACTTACGAGCAGTACTTC
V: TRBV6-6; size: NA; J: TRBJ2-3; D: TRBD2; CDR3: CASSPGLAGTDTQYF; DNA: TGTGCCAGCAGTCCGGGACTAGCGGGCACGGATACGCAGTATTTT
V: TRBV6-5; size: NA; J: TRBJ1-2; D: TRBD1; CDR3: CASSLNRDSRDGYTF; DNA: TGTGCCAGCAGCTTGAACCGGGACAGTCGCGACGGCTACACCTTC
V: TRBV4-3; size: NA; J: TRBJ2-7; D: NA; CDR3: CASSQVAQSSSYEQYF; DNA: TGCGCCAGCAGCCAAGTGGCACAGTCCAGCTCCTACGAGCAGTACTTC
V: TRBV6-1; size: NA; J: TRBJ2-7; D: TRBD2; CDR3: CASSPLAVRSYEQYF; DNA: TGTGCCAGCAGTCCGCTAGCGGTTAGATCCTACGAGCAGTACTTC
V: TRBV19; size: NA; J: TRBJ2-7; D: NA; CDR3: CASSMQGSTYEQYF; DNA: TGTGCCAGTAGTATGCAGGGGTCTACCTACGAGCAGTACTTC
V: TRBV11-2; size: NA; J: TRBJ2-3; D: TRBD1; CDR3: CASSPDRGLDTQYF; DNA: TGTGCCAGCAGCCCGGACAGGGGGCTGGATACGCAGTATTTT
V: TRBV6-1; size: once; J: TRBJ1-5; D: NA; CDR3: CASMWLRIGNQPQHF; DNA: TGTGCCAGCATGTGGTTGAGAATAGGCAATCAGCCCCAGCATTTT
V: TRBV5-1; size: NA; J: TRBJ2-1; D: NA; CDR3: CASSLGLVLTEQFF; DNA: TGCGCCAGCAGCTTGGGGCTAGTGCTTACTGAGCAGTTCTTC